What follows are 22 T cell receptor beta chains derived from one specimen sequenced in a study of blood T cell repertoires in COVID-19. This table comes from immunoSEQ multiplex PCR, and its TCRdb copy is limited to in-frame clones, with some not included. The table records more than 250,000 clones, about 86% of them present only once. The sample was peripheral blood. These receptors originate from a woman between 50 and 59 years old with acute or convalescent COVID-19.

The chain uses TRBV11-3 and TRBJ2-1; 13 bases match TRBD2. CDR3 size: 16 residues. Germline trimming cut 1 base from V and 12 bases from J; bases unmatched to any gene: 9. Germline lookup yields CDR1 SGHNT and CDR2 YENEEA. The CDR3 region has the DNA TGTGCCAGCAGCTTAGCCGGGCGACTAGCGGGGGGCGGGCAGTTCTTC. Its translation: CASSLAGRLAGGGQFF.

This sequence joins TRBV2 and TRBJ1-3; D remains ambiguous. The CDR3 length is 13 residues. V shed 4 bases and J shed 2 bases, with 6 bases lying between them. Germline CDR1 reads SNHLY; CDR2 reads FYNNEI. This CDR3 reads CASSGLAGNTIYF. The CDR3 region has the DNA TGTGCCAGCAGTGGACTGGCTGGAAACACCATATATTTT. The full variable domain, with the rest looked up from reference TRBV2 and TRBJ1-3, is EPEVTQTPSHQVTQMGQEVILRCVPISNHLYFYWYRQILGQKVEFLVSFYNNEISEKSEIFDDQFSVERPDGSNFTLKIRSTKLEDSAMYFCASSGLAGNTIYFGEGSWLTVV.

The V call is TRBV12-3 or TRBV12-4, the J call TRBJ1-2; D not certain. V lost 1 base, J lost 4 bases, and 4 bases lay in between. The CDR3 sequence is 12 residues long. CDR3 sequence reads: CASSLGVYGYTF. The CDR3 region has the DNA TGTGCCAGCAGTTTAGGAGTCTATGGCTACACCTTC.

The rearrangement links TRBV29-1 to TRBJ1-2, with D hard to call. Germline values: CDR1 SQVTM, CDR2 ANQGSEA. Trimming left V 0 bases short and J 3 bases short, with 11 bases between. This CDR3 has 14 amino acids. The CDR3 nucleotides are TGCAGCGTTGAAGATCAAGACACCTACTATGGCTACACCTTC. Amino acid sequence: CSVEDQDTYYGYTF.

The gene calls are TRBV28 and TRBJ1-5; D unresolved. The germline V gene has CDR1 MDHEN and CDR2 SYDVKM. The CDR3 consists of 12 residues. The V end lost 6 bases, the J end lost 1 base, and 4 bases lay between the germline ends. This chain's CDR3 is CASRRSNQPQHF. The CDR3 bases are TGTGCCAGCAGGAGGAGCAATCAGCCCCAGCATTTT.

The chain couples TRBV7-9 to TRBJ2-3; 7 nucleotides line up with TRBD2. CDR3 size: 15 residues. J was trimmed by 2 bases and V by 1 base; bases with no gene match: 3. Germline V gene data show CDR1 as SEHNR and CDR2 as FQNEAQ (reference sequence). CDR3 DNA: TGTGCCAGCAGCTTAGGACTAGCAAACACAGATACGCAGTATTTT. It translates to CASSLGLANTDTQYF.

CDR3 region: CASSRGTDLGKKLFF. In nucleotides, the CDR3 is TGTGCCAGCAGTAGAGGGACAGACCTAGGGAAGAAACTGTTTTTT. The V and J genes are TRBV6-5 and TRBJ1-4, with 7 bases identical to TRBD1. Germline V gives CDR1 MNHEY, CDR2 SVGAGI. Losses at the gene ends were 5 bases for V and 11 bases for J; bases not matched to a gene: 14. There are 15 residues in the CDR3.

V usage is TRBV7-2 and J usage is TRBJ2-5; 14 bases agree with TRBD2. The CDR3 contains 16 residues. CDR1 and CDR2 (germline): SGHTA, FQGNSA. V was clipped by 5 bases and J by 1 base; unmatched bases: 3. DNA for the CDR3: TGTGCCAGCAGCCTGGGACTAGCGGGGGTCCAAGAGACCCAGTACTTC. Amino acid sequence: CASSLGLAGVQETQYF.

This clone was detected only once. The chain is built from TRBV5-4 and TRBJ2-2; 10 nucleotides line up with TRBD1. The CDR3 covers 16 residues. Germline-derived CDR1 and CDR2 are SGHNT and YYREEE (reference sequence). J gave up 0 bases and V 4 bases, and 3 bases lay outside the gene matches. CDR3 in amino acids: CASSGDRGPNTGELFF. In DNA, the CDR3 is TGTGCCAGCAGCGGAGACAGGGGGCCGAACACCGGGGAGCTGTTTTTT.

The table lists this clone with a count of one. The V and J genes are TRBV13 and TRBJ2-1; 13 bases map to TRBD2. Germline V lookup: CDR1 PRHDT, CDR2 FYEKMQ (reference sequence). The junction had 7 bases not matched to a gene; V was cut back by 3 bases and J by 8 bases. The CDR3 extends over 16 amino acids. This CDR3 is CASSFNRLAGGDEQFF. The CDR3 DNA is TGTGCCAGCAGCTTTAACCGACTAGCGGGGGGAGATGAGCAGTTCTTC.

The chain joins TRBV6-5 to TRBJ2-7; 7 nucleotides agree with TRBD1. Unmatched junction bases numbered 9, after V lost 5 bases and J lost 5 bases. This CDR3 has 14 residues. In germline, CDR1 is MNHEY, CDR2 SVGAGI. This CDR3 reads CASSPWTGMNEQYF. CDR3 bases: TGTGCCAGCAGTCCCTGGACAGGTATGAACGAGCAGTACTTC.

V is TRBV19 and J is TRBJ2-1; TRBD2 might be the D (5 bases). Germline CDR1 reads LNHDA; CDR2 reads SQIVND (reference sequence). The V and J ends lost 4 bases and 7 bases respectively, with 17 bases between them. The CDR3 has 15 residues. CDR3 sequence (DNA): TGTGCCAGTAGTACGATGGGAGTAGAGGCGAATGAGCAGTTCTTC. Translation gives CASSTMGVEANEQFF.

The V call is TRBV6-4, the J call TRBJ1-2; TRBD1 might be the D (5 bases). V was pared by 2 bases and J by 6 bases, with 10 bases between. Germline V gives CDR1 MRHNA, CDR2 SNTAGT. The CDR3 is 13 amino acids. Here the CDR3 DNA reads TGTGCCAGCAGTGACGACAGCCTGGATGGCTACACCTTC. Its protein product is CASSDDSLDGYTF.

The V and J genes are TRBV9 and TRBJ2-5; 7 bases align to TRBD1. Germline lookup yields CDR1 SGDLS and CDR2 YYNGEE. This CDR3 has 17 residues. J gave up 4 bases and V 3 bases, and 15 bases lay outside the gene matches. CDR3 nucleotide sequence: TGTGCCAGCAGCGCCGACACCGGGACAGTCCCCGGAGAGACCCAGTACTTC. Protein sequence: CASSADTGTVPGETQYF.

This clone was seen a handful of times. The rearrangement links TRBV5-4 to TRBJ2-7, with D perhaps TRBD1 (5 bases). There are 13 residues in the CDR3. Germline V gives CDR1 SGHNT, CDR2 YYREEE (reference sequence). V was trimmed by 0 bases and J by 5 bases, leaving 9 bases between them. This chain's CDR3 is CASSLDGRDEQYF. CDR3 sequence (DNA): TGTGCCAGCAGCTTGGATGGCAGGGACGAGCAGTACTTC. The variable domain in full, completed from reference TRBV5-4 and TRBJ2-7, reads ETGVTQSPTHLIKTRGQQVTLRCSSQSGHNTVSWYQQALGQGPQFIFQYYREEENGRGNFPPRFSGLQFPNYSSELNVNALELDDSALYLCASSLDGRDEQYFGPGTRLTVT.

The chain combines TRBV12-3 or TRBV12-4 with TRBJ1-6; the D gene is possibly TRBD1 (6 bases). The V and J ends lost 3 bases and 11 bases respectively, with 8 bases between them. The CDR3 sequence is 12 residues long. The CDR3 DNA sequence: TGTGCCAGCAGTTTTGAGGGGGCACCCCTCCACTTT. Translated, it gives CASSFEGAPLHF.

The rearrangement uses TRBV3-1 (or the pseudogene TRBV3-2) and TRBJ1-2; no reliable D call. Trimming cost V 0 bases and J 10 bases, with 9 bases left between them. Germline CDR1 and CDR2: LGHDT and YNNKEL (reference sequence). The CDR3 length is 12 residues. CDR3 DNA: TGTGCCAGCAGCCAAGATGCTCGGGTCTACACCTTC. The encoded protein is CASSQDARVYTF.

The rearrangement joins TRBV24-1 to TRBJ1-1; D unclear. Trimming cost V 4 bases and J 8 bases, with 10 bases left between them. This CDR3 contains 12 residues. Germline lookup yields CDR1 KGHDR and CDR2 SFDVKD. The CDR3 nucleotides are TGTGCCACCAGTGACACTTCCGAGGAAGCTTTCTTT. As protein: CATSDTSEEAFF.

The table lists this clone with a count of one. The chain joins TRBV7-9 to TRBJ1-4, with a weak D call TRBD1 (6 bases). The CDR3 sequence is 16 residues long. The V end lost 1 base, the J end lost 4 bases, and 13 bases lay between the germline ends. Germline V gene data show CDR1 as SEHNR and CDR2 as FQNEAQ (reference sequence). The CDR3 DNA is TGTGCCAGCAGCTTAGTACAGGGTGTGGGTAATGAAAAACTGTTTTTT. This codes for CASSLVQGVGNEKLFF.

This chain joins TRBV4-2 and TRBJ2-3, with 7 bases lining up with TRBD2. The CDR3 sequence is 16 residues long. Germline assignment: CDR1 LGHNA and CDR2 YNFKEQ. V was clipped by 2 bases and J by 1 base; unmatched bases: 6. CDR3 loop: CASSQIRAGGTDTQYF. The DNA of the CDR3 is TGTGCCAGCAGCCAAATTCGGGCGGGAGGCACAGATACGCAGTATTTT.

This clone has a single count. The rearrangement links TRBV7-2 to TRBJ2-5; 7 bases match TRBD1. The germline V gene encodes CDR1 SGHTA and CDR2 FQGNSA. The V segment lost 5 bases and the J segment 1 base; nucleotides outside the gene matches: 10. The CDR3 loop spans 16 amino acids. DNA for the CDR3: TGTGCCAGCAGCCCCGACAGGGCAAGGACCCAAGAGACCCAGTACTTC. It specifies CASSPDRARTQETQYF.

This sequence joins TRBV27 and TRBJ1-6; TRBD1 aligns across 7 bases. The CDR3 is made up of 14 amino acids. V shed 3 bases, J shed 10 bases, and the junction held 6 bases outside the gene matches. Germline assignment: CDR1 MNHEY and CDR2 SMNVEV (reference sequence). The CDR3 region is CASSFLRGESPLHF. CDR3 in DNA: TGTGCCAGCAGTTTCCTCAGGGGGGAGTCACCCCTCCACTTT.